The clone carrying this T cell receptor beta chain was seen only a few times. Its matching antigen is unknown. The hyperthyroidism patients had a new diagnosis of under 2 months' duration and were aged 18 to 65. RNA transcripts yielded amplified TCR beta CDR3 regions. The library came from an HTBI-primed first-round RT-PCR and a second-round multiplex PCR. TCRdb processed the multiplex PCR reads anew with MiXCR; each CDR3 protein has one entry. The profile shows around 1.1 million distinct CDR3 sequences, about 35% of them singletons. The data were taken from a study of Graves' ophthalmopathy and Graves' hyperthyroidism. Study results and caveats: Predictions made by the model for ophthalmopathy progression reached under 71% sensitivity and approximately 72% specificity. For separating ophthalmopathy from stable hyperthyroidism, a 13-signature model gave under 90% sensitivity and about 80% specificity.

The CDR3 has 14 residues. CDR1 ENHRY and CDR2 SYGVKD come from the germline V gene. The germline V and J ends were trimmed by 2 bases and 4 bases, with 6 bases remaining between them. The chain carries TRBV10-3 and TRBJ1-6; D remains ambiguous. The sequence was collected from an adult man with Graves' hyperthyroidism. The sample consisted of peripheral blood or thyroid tissue (not recorded which). Here the CDR3 DNA reads TGTGCCATCAGTGAGGTCGCTTATAATTCACCCCTCCACTTT. This translates into CAISEVAYNSPLHF.